This T cell receptor (beta chain) appears in the sequencing data of a study of tumor and adjacent non-tumor tissue in lung cancer. Study-level findings and limits: Higher tumor TCR diversity was associated with shorter survival.

The template was RNA from unsorted bulk tissue. Between August and November 2014, newly diagnosed, chemotherapy-naive lung cancer patients underwent thoracic surgery in China. Three rounds of nested PCR, following a modified ARM-PCR protocol, produced the TCRbeta library. TCRdb analysed the multiplex PCR reads with MiXCR anew, one entry per CDR3 protein. The sample has roughly 67,000 distinct CDR3 sequences, almost 60% seen once; the top ten hold around 20%. This clonotype showed up just once. The antigen is unknown. The junction differs from germline at one of its ends, possibly a read error. This clonotype originated in a man in his fifties or sixties with non-small cell lung cancer. Specimen: lung tumor tissue.

The CDR3 spells CTSSRGAYNSPLHF. The CDR3, as DNA: TGCACCAGCAGCCGGGGAGCTTATAATTCACCCCTCCACTTT. This chain joins TRBV5-1 and TRBJ1-6; D gene uncertain. The CDR3 has 14 amino acids. Germline V gene data show CDR1 as SGHRS and CDR2 as YFSETQ.